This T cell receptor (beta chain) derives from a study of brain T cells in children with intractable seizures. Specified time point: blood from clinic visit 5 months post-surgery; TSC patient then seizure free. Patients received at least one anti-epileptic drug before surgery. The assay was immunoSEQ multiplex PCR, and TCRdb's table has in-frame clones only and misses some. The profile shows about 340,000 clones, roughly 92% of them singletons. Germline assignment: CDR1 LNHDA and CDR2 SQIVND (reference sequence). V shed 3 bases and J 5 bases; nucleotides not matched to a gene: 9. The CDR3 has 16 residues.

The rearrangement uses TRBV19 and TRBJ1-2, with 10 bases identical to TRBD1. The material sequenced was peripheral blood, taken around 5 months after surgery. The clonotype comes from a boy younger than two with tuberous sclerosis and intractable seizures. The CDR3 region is CASSISRQGAQYGYTF. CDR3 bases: TGTGCCAGTAGTATCTCGAGACAGGGGGCTCAGTATGGCTACACCTTC.